Detailed here is one T cell receptor (beta chain). Some clones are missing from TCRdb's copy, which holds only in-frame ones; the method was immunoSEQ multiplex PCR. The sample holds 200,000 or so clones; around 86% are singletons and the top ten take 5% to 6.5%. The entry originates in a study of blood T cell repertoires in COVID-19. The CDR3 is 17 residues long. Germline V gene data show CDR1 as SEHNR and CDR2 as FQNEAQ (reference sequence). The V and J ends lost 0 bases and 0 bases respectively, with 11 bases between them. The specimen was peripheral blood. The rearrangement joins TRBV7-9 to TRBJ1-4; the D is unclear. The receptor was derived from a man older than 75 with acute or convalescent COVID-19. CDR3 amino acids: CASSLAPPGATNEKLFF. The DNA for the CDR3 is TGTGCCAGCAGCTTAGCGCCACCCGGAGCAACTAATGAAAAACTGTTTTTT.